These 9 T cell receptor beta chains were all obtained from the same sample, sequenced in a study of T cell responses to AZD1222 COVID-19 vaccine. The repertoire was sequenced with immunoSEQ multiplex PCR; TCRdb's copy has only in-frame clones and lacks some. The data contain over 150,000 clones, almost 90% of them seen just once; the ten biggest clones take up about 0.49%. Sequencing used peripheral blood, obtained on day 0 of AZD1222 vaccination. Every receptor here comes from an adult in good health.

V and J are TRBV28 and TRBJ2-2, with D unresolved. CDR3 length: 13 amino acids. The germline gives CDR1 MDHEN, CDR2 SYDVKM. V was pared by 3 bases and J by 5 bases, with 7 bases between. The CDR3 region has the DNA TGTGCCAGCAGTTTGGGAAATACCGGGGAGCTGTTTTTT. This encodes CASSLGNTGELFF.

This chain links TRBV7-6 with TRBJ2-5; weak D call: TRBD1 (6 bases). CDR1 SGHVS and CDR2 FNYEAQ come from the germline V gene. The CDR3 totals 14 residues. Trimming took off 2 bases at V and 6 bases at J, with 13 bases between the two ends. Here the CDR3 reads CASSLTTGRKTQYF. CDR3 nucleotide sequence: TGTGCCAGCAGCTTAACCACAGGGCGAAAGACCCAGTACTTC.

The chain recombines TRBV5-5 with TRBJ2-7; 11 bases map to TRBD1. This CDR3 is 12 amino acids long. Losses at the gene ends were 3 bases for V and 10 bases for J; bases not matched to a gene: 3. Germline loops: CDR1 SGHKS, CDR2 YYEKEE (reference sequence). CDR3: CASSSDRGRQYF. DNA for the CDR3: TGTGCCAGCAGCTCGGACAGGGGGCGTCAGTACTTC.

The chain uses TRBV4-1 and TRBJ1-3, with a weak D call TRBD1 (6 bases). This CDR3 is built from 19 residues. In germline, CDR1 is MGHRA, CDR2 YSYEKL. V was pared by 0 bases and J by 1 base, with 19 bases between. The CDR3 DNA sequence: TGCGCCAGCAGCCAAGATCGTGTAAGAGCAGGGGAGTCTGGAAACACCATATATTTT. This gives the protein CASSQDRVRAGESGNTIYF.

This chain joins TRBV9 and TRBJ1-5; 8 bases line up with TRBD1. CDR3 size: 15 residues. After removal of 4 bases from V and 5 bases from J, the junction contained 8 bases not matched to a gene. Germline V gives CDR1 SGDLS, CDR2 YYNGEE. Written as DNA, the CDR3 is TGTGCCAGCAGCACCGGACAGGGTAGGGATCAGCCCCAGCATTTT. This sequence encodes CASSTGQGRDQPQHF.

The chain couples TRBV25-1 to TRBJ1-2, with 10 bases fitting TRBD1. This CDR3 contains 13 residues. V gave up 8 bases and J gave up 7 bases; unmatched junction bases: 7. Germline V gene data show CDR1 as MGHDK and CDR2 as SYGVNS. The CDR3 nucleotides are TGTGCCAGCGGGGGACAGGGGACCCGTGGCTACACCTTC. It yields the protein CASGGQGTRGYTF.

The chain links TRBV5-6 to TRBJ1-2, with D uncertain. Between the trimmed V and J ends, which lost 3 bases and 6 bases, there was a span of 15 bases. Germline V gives CDR1 SGHDT, CDR2 YYEEEE. The CDR3 length is 14 residues. CDR3 bases: TGTGCCAGCAGCTGGGAGCGGGGATCGAATGGCTACACCTTC. Translated, it gives CASSWERGSNGYTF.

CDR3 in DNA: TGCGCCAGCAGCTGGGACTGGGCCATCAATGAGCAGTTCTTC. Protein product: CASSWDWAINEQFF. V is TRBV5-1 and J is TRBJ2-1; maybe TRBD2 (6 bases). The CDR3 is made up of 14 amino acids. The ends were cut back, 3 bases at V and 6 bases at J, with 13 bases in the middle. CDR1 and CDR2 from the germline V gene are SGHRS and YFSETQ.

The chain joins TRBV4-3 to TRBJ1-1; D gene ambiguous. The V gene lost 0 bases and the J gene lost 0 bases, with 11 bases spanning the gap. The V gene's germline CDR1 is LGHNA and CDR2 YSLEER. The CDR3 is 16 residues long. Here the CDR3 reads CASSQDNGGLNTEAFF. In DNA form, the CDR3 reads TGCGCCAGCAGCCAAGATAATGGCGGCTTGAACACTGAAGCTTTCTTT.